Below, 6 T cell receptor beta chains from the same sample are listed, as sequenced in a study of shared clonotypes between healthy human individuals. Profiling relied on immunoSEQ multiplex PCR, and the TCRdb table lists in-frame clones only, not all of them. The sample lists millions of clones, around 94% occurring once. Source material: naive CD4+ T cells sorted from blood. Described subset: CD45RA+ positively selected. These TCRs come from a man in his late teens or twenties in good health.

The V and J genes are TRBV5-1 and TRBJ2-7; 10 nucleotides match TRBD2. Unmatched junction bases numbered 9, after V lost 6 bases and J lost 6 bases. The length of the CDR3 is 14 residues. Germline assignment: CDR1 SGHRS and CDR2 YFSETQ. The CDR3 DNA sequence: TGCGCCAGCACCGTAATAGCGGGAGGCGCCGAGCAGTACTTC. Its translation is CASTVIAGGAEQYF.

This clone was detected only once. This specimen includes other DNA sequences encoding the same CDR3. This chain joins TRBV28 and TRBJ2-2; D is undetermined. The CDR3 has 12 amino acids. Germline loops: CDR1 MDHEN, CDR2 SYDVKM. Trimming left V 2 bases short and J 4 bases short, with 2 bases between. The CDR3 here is CASSLSTGELFF. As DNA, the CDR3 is TGTGCCAGCAGTTTAAGCACCGGGGAGCTGTTTTTT.

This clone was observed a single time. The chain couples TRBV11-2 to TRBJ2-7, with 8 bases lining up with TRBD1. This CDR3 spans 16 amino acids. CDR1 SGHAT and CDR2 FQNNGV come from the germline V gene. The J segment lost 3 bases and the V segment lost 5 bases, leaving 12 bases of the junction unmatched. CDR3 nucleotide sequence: TGTGCCAGCAGCGACAGGGGCGCATTGGGAAACTACGAGCAGTACTTC. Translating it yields CASSDRGALGNYEQYF. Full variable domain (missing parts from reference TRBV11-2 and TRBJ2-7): EAGVAQSPRYKIIEKRQSVAFWCNPISGHATLYWYQQILGQGPKLLIQFQNNGVVDDSQLPKDRFSAERLKGVDSTLKIQPAKLEDSAVYLCASSDRGALGNYEQYFGPGTRLTVT.

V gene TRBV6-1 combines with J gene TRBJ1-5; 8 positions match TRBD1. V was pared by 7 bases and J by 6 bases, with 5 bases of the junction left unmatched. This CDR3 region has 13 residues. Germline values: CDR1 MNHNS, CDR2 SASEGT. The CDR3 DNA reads TGTGCCAGCAAGGGAACAGGGGGTCAGCCCCAGCATTTT. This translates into CASKGTGGQPQHF.

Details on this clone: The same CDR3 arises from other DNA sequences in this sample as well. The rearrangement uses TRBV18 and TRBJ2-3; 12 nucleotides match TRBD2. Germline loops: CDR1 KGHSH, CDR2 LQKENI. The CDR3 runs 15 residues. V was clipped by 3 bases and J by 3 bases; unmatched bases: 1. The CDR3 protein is CASSPLAGGTDTQYF. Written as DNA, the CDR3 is TGTGCCAGCTCACCCCTAGCGGGGGGGACAGATACGCAGTATTTT.

CDR3 in DNA: TGTGCTAGTGGTTTAGGTGCTAGCGGGAGGACCGGGGAGCTGTTTTTT. Translation gives CASGLGASGRTGELFF. The V and J genes are TRBV12-5 and TRBJ2-2; 11 bases line up with TRBD2. V dropped 3 bases and J dropped 5; count of bases not matched to a gene: 5. The CDR3 runs 16 residues. Germline CDR1 is LGHNT and CDR2 is FRNRAP.